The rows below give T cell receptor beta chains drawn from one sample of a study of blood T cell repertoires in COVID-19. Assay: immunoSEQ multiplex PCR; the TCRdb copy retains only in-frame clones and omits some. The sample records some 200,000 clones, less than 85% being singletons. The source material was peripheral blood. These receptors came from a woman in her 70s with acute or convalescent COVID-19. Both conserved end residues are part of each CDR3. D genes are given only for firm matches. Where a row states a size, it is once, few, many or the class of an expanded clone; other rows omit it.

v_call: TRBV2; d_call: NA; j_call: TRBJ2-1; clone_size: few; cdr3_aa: CASSERGRGDEQFF; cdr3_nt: TGTGCCAGCAGTGAAAGGGGCAGGGGAGATGAGCAGTTCTTC
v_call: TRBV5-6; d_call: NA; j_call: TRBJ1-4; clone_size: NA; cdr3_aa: CASRGGIGEKLFF; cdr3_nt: TGTGCCAGCAGAGGGGGAATCGGGGAAAAACTGTTTTTT
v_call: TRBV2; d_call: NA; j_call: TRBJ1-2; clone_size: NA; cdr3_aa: CASRGRESSGYTF; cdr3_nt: TGTGCCAGCAGGGGCCGGGAGTCTTCTGGCTACACCTTC
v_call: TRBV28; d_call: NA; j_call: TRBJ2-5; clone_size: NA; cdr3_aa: CASSSSTGPQETQYF; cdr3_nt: TGTGCCAGCAGTTCCTCGACAGGCCCACAAGAGACCCAGTACTTC
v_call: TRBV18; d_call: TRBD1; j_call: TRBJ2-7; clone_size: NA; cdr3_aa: CASSPVGTDYEQYF; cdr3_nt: TGTGCCAGCTCACCAGTCGGGACAGACTACGAGCAGTACTTC
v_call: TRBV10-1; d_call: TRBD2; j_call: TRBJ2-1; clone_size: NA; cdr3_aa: CAAGPRGGRHVSYNEQFF; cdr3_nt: TGCGCCGCCGGCCCCCGCGGCGGGAGGCATGTCTCCTACAATGAGCAGTTCTTC
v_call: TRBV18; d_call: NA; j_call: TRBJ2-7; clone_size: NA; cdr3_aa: CASSPGQIGPYEQYF; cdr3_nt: TGTGCCAGCTCACCAGGGCAAATTGGGCCCTACGAGCAGTACTTC
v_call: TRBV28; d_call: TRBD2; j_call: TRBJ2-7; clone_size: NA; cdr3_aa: CASSLGASGNYEQYF; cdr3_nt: TGTGCCAGCAGTTTAGGGGCTAGCGGGAACTACGAGCAGTACTTC
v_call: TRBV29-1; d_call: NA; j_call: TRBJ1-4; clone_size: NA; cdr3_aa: CSVPAGGLSNEKLFF; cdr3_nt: TGCAGCGTCCCTGCCGGGGGGCTCAGTAATGAAAAACTGTTTTTT
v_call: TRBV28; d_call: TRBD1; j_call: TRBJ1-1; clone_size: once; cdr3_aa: CASSSPGGSGTEAFF; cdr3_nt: TGTGCCAGCAGTTCTCCAGGGGGTTCGGGGACTGAAGCTTTCTTT
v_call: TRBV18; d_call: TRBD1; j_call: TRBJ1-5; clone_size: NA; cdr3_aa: CASSPLDRVGQPQHF; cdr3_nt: TGTGCCAGCTCCCCCTTAGACAGGGTCGGACAGCCCCAGCATTTT
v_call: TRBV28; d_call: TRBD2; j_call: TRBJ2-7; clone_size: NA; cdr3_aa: CASSLSNSGSLYEQYF; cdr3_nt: TGTGCCAGCAGTTTATCCAATAGCGGGAGTCTTTACGAGCAGTACTTC
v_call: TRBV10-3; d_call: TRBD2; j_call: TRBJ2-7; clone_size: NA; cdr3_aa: CAISEPLAGVFEQYF; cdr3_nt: TGTGCCATCAGTGAACCACTAGCGGGAGTATTCGAGCAGTACTTC
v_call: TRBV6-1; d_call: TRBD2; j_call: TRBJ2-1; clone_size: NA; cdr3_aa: CASSEVPSGRANLHEQFF; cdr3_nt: TGTGCCAGCAGTGAGGTCCCTAGCGGGAGGGCCAATCTCCATGAGCAGTTCTTC
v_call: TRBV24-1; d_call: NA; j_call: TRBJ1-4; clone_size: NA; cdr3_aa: CATSDGAAGNEKLFF; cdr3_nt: TGTGCCACCAGTGATGGGGCAGCCGGCAATGAAAAACTGTTTTTT
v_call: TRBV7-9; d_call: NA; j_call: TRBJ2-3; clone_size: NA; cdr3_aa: CASSLIGGLGATDTQYF; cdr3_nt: TGTGCCAGCAGCCTCATCGGGGGGCTCGGTGCCACAGATACGCAGTATTTT
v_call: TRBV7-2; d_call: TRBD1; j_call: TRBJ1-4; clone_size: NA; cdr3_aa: CASSTTRGLANEKLFF; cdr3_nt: TGTGCCAGCAGCACCACCAGGGGGCTCGCTAATGAAAAACTGTTTTTT
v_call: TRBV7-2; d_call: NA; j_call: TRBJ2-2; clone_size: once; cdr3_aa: CASSLASANTGELFF; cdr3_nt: TGTGCCAGCAGCTTAGCGTCCGCGAACACCGGGGAGCTGTTTTTT
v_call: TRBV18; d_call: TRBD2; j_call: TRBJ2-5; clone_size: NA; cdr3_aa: CASSRREVSSQETQYF; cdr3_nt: TGTGCCAGCTCGCGCCGGGAGGTATCCAGCCAAGAGACCCAGTACTTC
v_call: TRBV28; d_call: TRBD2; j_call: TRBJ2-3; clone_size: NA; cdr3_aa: CASSLLAGGTDTQYF; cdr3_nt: TGTGCCAGCAGTTTACTAGCGGGAGGCACAGATACGCAGTATTTT
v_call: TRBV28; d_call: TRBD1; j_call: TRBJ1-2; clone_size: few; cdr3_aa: CASSRSGGSYGYTF; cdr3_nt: TGTGCCAGCAGCCGATCAGGGGGTAGCTATGGCTACACCTTC
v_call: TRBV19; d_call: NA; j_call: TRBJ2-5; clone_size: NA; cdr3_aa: CASSSGIQETQYF; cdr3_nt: TGTGCCAGTAGTAGCGGTATACAAGAGACCCAGTACTTC
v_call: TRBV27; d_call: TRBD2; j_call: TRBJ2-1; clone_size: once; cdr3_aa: CASSFLGRDEQFF; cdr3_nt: TGTGCCAGCAGTTTTTTGGGGAGGGATGAGCAGTTCTTC
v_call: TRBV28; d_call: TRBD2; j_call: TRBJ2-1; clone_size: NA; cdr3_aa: CASSLWSSGSYNEQFF; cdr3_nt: TGTGCCAGCAGTTTATGGTCTAGCGGGTCCTACAATGAGCAGTTCTTC